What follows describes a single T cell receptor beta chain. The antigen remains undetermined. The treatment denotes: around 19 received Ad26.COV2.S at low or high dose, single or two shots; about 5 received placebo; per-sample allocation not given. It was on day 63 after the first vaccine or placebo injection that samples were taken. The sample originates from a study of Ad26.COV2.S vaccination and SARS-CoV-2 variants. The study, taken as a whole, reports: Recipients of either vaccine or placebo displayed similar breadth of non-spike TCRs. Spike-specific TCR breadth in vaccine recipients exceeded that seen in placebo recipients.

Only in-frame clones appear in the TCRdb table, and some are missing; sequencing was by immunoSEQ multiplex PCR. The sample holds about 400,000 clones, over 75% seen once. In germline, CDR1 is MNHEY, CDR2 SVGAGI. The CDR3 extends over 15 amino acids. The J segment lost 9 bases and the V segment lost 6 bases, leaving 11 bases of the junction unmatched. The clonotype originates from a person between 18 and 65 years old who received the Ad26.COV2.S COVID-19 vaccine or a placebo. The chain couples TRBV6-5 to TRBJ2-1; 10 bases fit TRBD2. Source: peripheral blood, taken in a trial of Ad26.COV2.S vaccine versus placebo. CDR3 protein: CASRTSGTSASEQFF. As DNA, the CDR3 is TGTGCCAGCAGGACCTCCGGGACTAGCGCTAGTGAGCAGTTCTTC.